This T cell receptor beta chain originates from a study of Ad26.COV2.S vaccination and SARS-CoV-2 variants. As for the study in general: Once or twice, 56 days apart, Ad26.COV2.S was delivered intramuscularly.

Some clones are missing from TCRdb's copy, which holds only in-frame ones; the method was immunoSEQ multiplex PCR. The table shows about 480,000 clones, with roughly 85% occurring only once. Stated treatment: roughly 20 received Ad26.COV2.S at low or high dose, single or two shots; roughly five received placebo; per-sample allocation not given. Material that was analyzed had been drawn on day 63 after the first vaccine or placebo injection. Trimming left V 1 base short and J 7 bases short, with 8 bases between. The CDR3 is 14 amino acids. From germline, CDR1 is LGHNA and CDR2 YNFKEQ. This clonotype originated in a person aged 18 to 65 who received the Ad26.COV2.S COVID-19 vaccine or a placebo. V usage is TRBV4-2 and J usage is TRBJ1-6; D unresolved. Material: peripheral blood, obtained in a trial of Ad26.COV2.S vaccine versus placebo. CDR3 sequence: CASSQAQQNSPLHF. The CDR3 nucleotides are TGTGCCAGCAGCCAAGCCCAGCAAAATTCACCCCTCCACTTT.